This T cell receptor beta chain was retrieved from a study of T cells after posttransplantation cyclophosphamide. General study results and limits: Later blood repertoires were often dominated by clones from the donor CD8+ memory compartment. TRB clonality was highly associated with recipient CMV seropositivity and reactivation. Skin or GI-infiltrating T cells shared few TRB sequences with blood.

CDR1 is MDHEN and CDR2 is SYDVKM in the germline V gene. This CDR3 has 14 amino acids. Trimming pared 7 bases from V and 0 bases from J, leaving 10 bases between. In the case of this clone: The target antigen is unknown.

Profiled with immunoSEQ multiplex PCR; TCRdb holds only in-frame clones, not every one. Among some 53,000 clones listed, about 86% were seen once. This clonotype originated in a man aged 30 to 39 with a blood cancer, CMV-positive, and with a related stem cell donor. Sequenced sample: PBMCs. The J gene is TRBJ2-1, the V gene TRBV28; tentative D call: TRBD1 (6 bases). The CDR3 reads CASTQGSSYNEQFF. The CDR3 DNA sequence: TGTGCCAGCACTCAGGGGAGCTCCTACAATGAGCAGTTCTTC. Filled out from reference TRBV28 and TRBJ2-1, the complete variable domain reads DVKVTQSSRYLVKRTGEKVFLECVQDMDHENMFWYRQDPGLGLRLIYFSYDVKMKEKGDIPEGYSVSREKKERFSLILESASTNQTSMYLCASTQGSSYNEQFFGPGTRLTVL.